The present TCR beta chain was sequenced within a study of OX40 agonist ivuxolimab in advanced cancers. The repertoire was sequenced with immunoSEQ multiplex PCR; TCRdb's copy has only in-frame clones and lacks some. The data contain tens of thousands of clones, roughly nine tenths of them singletons. The J segment lost 4 bases and the V segment lost 0 bases, leaving 9 bases of the junction unmatched. CDR1 and CDR2 from the germline V gene are LNHNV and YYDKDF (reference sequence). This CDR3 region has 17 residues. A history of autoimmune disease or systemic immunosuppression excluded patients. This receptor was taken from an adult with an advanced solid tumor such as melanoma, head and neck, liver or kidney cancer. The sample consisted of CD4+ or CD8+ T cells sorted from blood, taken in a trial of the OX40 agonist ivuxolimab. The chain combines TRBV15 with TRBJ1-2, with 9 bases fitting TRBD1. The CDR3 bases are TGTGCCACCAGCAGAGATCTGCTGGCACAGGGGGCCTATGGCTACACCTTC. As protein: CATSRDLLAQGAYGYTF.